The 20 T cell receptor beta chains reported below all come from one sample, sequenced in a study of T cell changes during pregnancy in multiple sclerosis. Produced via immunoSEQ multiplex PCR; TCRdb's table is partial and in-frame only. The data contain roughly 51,000 clones, over 80% of them singletons. The source material was CD4+ T cells from peripheral blood mononuclear cells, sampled after pregnancy. All receptors come from a female donor in good health, enrolled as a control in a pregnancy study.

The chain combines TRBV20-1 with TRBJ2-3; 8 positions match TRBD2. The CDR3 extends over 11 amino acids. With 5 bases clipped from V and 13 bases from J, the junction kept 8 bases outside the gene matches. Germline V gene sequence: CDR1 DFQATT, CDR2 SNEGSKA (reference sequence). As DNA, the CDR3 is TGCAGTGCTGGGAAAGCGGGGGCGAAGTATTTT. Encoded protein: CSAGKAGAKYF.

The rearrangement links TRBV11-2 to TRBJ1-2; 7 bases line up with TRBD1. V shed 4 bases and J 7 bases; nucleotides not matched to a gene: 12. Germline-derived CDR1 and CDR2 are SGHAT and FQNNGV. CDR3 length: 15 residues. CDR3 sequence reads: CASSSGIQGWSGYTF. The CDR3 DNA follows: TGTGCCAGCAGCTCGGGGATACAGGGGTGGTCTGGCTACACCTTC.

V and J are TRBV29-1 and TRBJ1-3; 9 bases map to TRBD1. The germline CDR1 and CDR2 sequences are SQVTM and ANQGSEA. The CDR3 totals 14 residues. J was trimmed by 5 bases and V by 2 bases; bases with no gene match: 4. The CDR3: CSVETGTGRNTIYF. CDR3 sequence (DNA): TGCAGCGTTGAAACAGGGACAGGGAGAAACACCATATATTTT.

V gene TRBV29-1 combines with J gene TRBJ2-2, with TRBD1 as a possible D gene (6 bases). The CDR3 sequence is 14 residues long. CDR1 and CDR2 from the germline V gene are SQVTM and ANQGSEA. V lost 7 bases and J lost 0, with 12 bases in between. CDR3 sequence (DNA): TGCAGCGCAAGGGGGTCTGCGAACACCGGGGAGCTGTTTTTT. The encoded protein is CSARGSANTGELFF.

This chain links TRBV5-4 with TRBJ1-3; D possibly corresponds to TRBD1 (5 bases). Germline V lookup: CDR1 SGHNT, CDR2 YYREEE (reference sequence). V lost 9 bases to trimming and J lost 0 bases, with 19 bases between them. The CDR3 length is 16 residues. DNA for the CDR3: TGTGCCACCCGGGGGGGGGATCCCCTCTCTGGAAACACCATATATTTT. It codes for CATRGGDPLSGNTIYF. The full variable domain, with the rest looked up from reference TRBV5-4 and TRBJ1-3, is ETGVTQSPTHLIKTRGQQVTLRCSSQSGHNTVSWYQQALGQGPQFIFQYYREEENGRGNFPPRFSGLQFPNYSSELNVNALELDDSALYLCATRGGDPLSGNTIYFGEGSWLTVV.

The chain uses TRBV4-1 and TRBJ1-5; 8 bases agree with TRBD1. The germline CDR1 and CDR2 sequences are MGHRA and YSYEKL. There are 15 residues in the CDR3. The J segment lost 5 bases and the V segment lost 1 base, leaving 4 bases of the junction unmatched. The CDR3 region has the DNA TGCGCCAGCAGCCAAGGGACAGGGCAATATCAGCCCCAGCATTTT. It specifies CASSQGTGQYQPQHF.

The J gene is TRBJ2-5, the V gene TRBV5-4; no clear D gene. The V and J ends lost 4 bases and 0 bases respectively, with 16 bases between them. Germline loops: CDR1 SGHNT, CDR2 YYREEE (reference sequence). This CDR3 spans 16 amino acids. The CDR3 protein is CASSPRPPGYQETQYF. DNA for the CDR3: TGTGCCAGCAGCCCCCGGCCCCCCGGGTACCAAGAGACCCAGTACTTC.

The V and J genes are TRBV6-4 and TRBJ1-1; D gene uncertain. This CDR3 spans 15 amino acids. Germline lookup yields CDR1 MRHNA and CDR2 SNTAGT. V lost 0 bases and J lost 7, with 15 bases in between. This CDR3 is CASSDSAGGKGEAFF. DNA of the CDR3: TGTGCCAGCAGTGACTCGGCAGGAGGTAAGGGTGAAGCTTTCTTT.

This chain connects TRBV6-4 to TRBJ1-3, with D maybe TRBD1 (5 bases). CDR1 is MRHNA and CDR2 is SNTAGT in the germline V gene. The CDR3 has 13 residues. Between the trimmed V and J ends, which lost 4 bases and 8 bases, there was a span of 12 bases. In DNA, the CDR3 is TGTGCCAGCAGTGTCAGGGAAGGGGACACCATATATTTT. Its translation is CASSVREGDTIYF.

This clone appeared a few times. V and J are TRBV6-1 and TRBJ1-5; weak D call: TRBD1 (5 bases). V lost 8 bases, J lost 4 bases, and 12 bases lay in between. CDR1 MNHNS and CDR2 SASEGT come from the germline V gene. The CDR3 has 13 residues. The CDR3 coding sequence is TGTGCCAGCGTGGAGGGGTGGAATCAGCCCCAGCATTTT. It codes for CASVEGWNQPQHF.

CDR3 residues: CASTATWGLGYTF. Here the CDR3 DNA reads TGTGCCAGCACCGCAACATGGGGGCTCGGCTACACCTTC. This rearrangement joins TRBV7-9 to TRBJ1-2; a weak D match, TRBD1 (6 bases). This CDR3 is built from 13 residues. With 7 bases removed from V and 8 bases from J, the gap between germline ends came to 17 bases. CDR1 and CDR2 (germline): SEHNR, FQNEAQ (reference sequence). The full variable domain, completed using reference TRBV7-9 and TRBJ1-2, is DTGVSQNPRHKITKRGQNVTFRCDPISEHNRLYWYRQTLGQGPEFLTYFQNEAQLEKSRLLSDRFSAERPKGSFSTLEIQRTEQGDSAMYLCASTATWGLGYTFGSGTRLTVV.

V gene TRBV7-3 combines with J gene TRBJ2-3; unclear D gene. The CDR3 runs to 15 residues. Germline CDR1 and CDR2: SGHTA and FQGTGA. Trimming took 1 base from V and 6 from J, leaving 14 bases between them. The CDR3, as DNA: TGTGCCAGCAGCTTAAGAGGTAGTCGGCCGGATACGCAGTATTTT. Translation gives CASSLRGSRPDTQYF.

This clone was seen a handful of times. CDR3 in DNA: TGTGCCAGCAGCTTGGGGCCAGGGGGTCACAATGAGCAGTTCTTC. Its translation is CASSLGPGGHNEQFF. The rearrangement uses TRBV7-2 and TRBJ2-1; TRBD1 matches at 7 bases. The CDR3 is made up of 15 amino acids. CDR1 is SGHTA and CDR2 is FQGNSA in the germline V gene. V shed 3 bases, J shed 5 bases, and the junction held 7 bases outside the gene matches.

This rearrangement joins TRBV19 to TRBJ2-2, with D possibly being TRBD1 (7 bases). CDR3 size: 16 residues. The germline CDR1 and CDR2 sequences are LNHDA and SQIVND (reference sequence). The V gene lost 5 bases and the J gene lost 0 bases, with 13 bases spanning the gap. The CDR3 coding sequence is TGTGCCAGTAGTGGGGCGGGACAGCCGAACACCGGGGAGCTGTTTTTT. It yields the protein CASSGAGQPNTGELFF.

The gene calls are TRBV18 and TRBJ1-1, with 7 positions matching TRBD1. Germline V gene data show CDR1 as KGHSH and CDR2 as LQKENI. CDR3 size: 13 residues. The V and J ends lost 4 bases and 7 bases, in that order; junction bases with no gene match: 6. DNA of the CDR3: TGTGCCAGCTCACTAAACCGGGACAGTGAAGCTTTCTTT. It yields the protein CASSLNRDSEAFF.

The J gene is TRBJ2-3, the V gene TRBV9; 9 bases match TRBD1. Trimming took 3 bases from V and 4 from J; bases not matched to a gene: 6. Looked up from germline, CDR1 is SGDLS and CDR2 is YYNGEE. CDR3 length: 15 residues. The CDR3 reads CASSARDRDSDTQYF. CDR3 sequence (DNA): TGTGCCAGCAGCGCCCGGGACAGGGACTCAGATACGCAGTATTTT.

This sequence joins TRBV6-5 and TRBJ1-2; D might be TRBD1 (5 bases). Germline assignment: CDR1 MNHEY and CDR2 SVGAGI. The V end lost 4 bases, the J end lost 8 bases, and 23 bases lay between the germline ends. CDR3 size: 16 residues. The CDR3 nucleotides are TGTGCCAGCAGTTCCCTCACTAAACAGGTCGTCGCGGGCTACACCTTC. Translated: CASSSLTKQVVAGYTF.

The V and J genes are TRBV19 and TRBJ2-3; 8 nucleotides agree with TRBD2. The CDR3 loop spans 14 amino acids. V was pared by 5 bases and J by 6 bases, with 7 bases of the junction left unmatched. Germline V gene sequence: CDR1 LNHDA, CDR2 SQIVND (reference sequence). The CDR3 is CASSGSGGLDTQYF. The CDR3 DNA is TGTGCCAGTAGTGGGAGCGGGGGCCTGGATACGCAGTATTTT.

On this clone itself: Other DNA sequences within the sample encode an identical CDR3. The V call is TRBV29-1, the J call TRBJ1-2; 10 positions match TRBD1. This CDR3 has 13 amino acids. Per germline, CDR1 SQVTM and CDR2 ANQGSEA. The V gene end was trimmed by 7 bases and the J gene end by 4 bases; junction bases not matched to a gene: 6. CDR3 region: CSARQGASYGYTF. As DNA, the CDR3 is TGCAGCGCCCGACAGGGGGCGAGCTATGGCTACACCTTC.

The chain couples TRBV5-4 to TRBJ2-1; D perhaps matches TRBD2 (6 bases). The CDR3 covers 12 residues. CDR1 SGHNT and CDR2 YYREEE come from the germline V gene (reference sequence). The V end lost 3 bases, the J end lost 7 bases, and 8 bases lay between the germline ends. The CDR3 DNA sequence: TGTGCCAGCAGCTCAGGAGGGAATGAGCAGTTCTTC. Protein product: CASSSGGNEQFF.